The clone carrying this TCR beta chain was detected many times. The antigen remains unidentified. Time point: longitudinal time-point 3. Individuals who volunteered at a blood bank located in Maryland, USA, made up the group of healthy controls. The CDR3 sequence is 14 residues long. Trimming cost V 0 bases and J 2 bases, with 8 bases left between them. Germline CDR1 and CDR2: SGHRS and YFSETQ. This entry comes from a study of neurological immune-mediated disorders. Study-level points and caveats: Levels of TCR clonal expansion peaked in HTLV-1-associated myelopathy and reached their lowest in multiple sclerosis, under those of healthy controls.

TCRdb reanalysed the 5' RACE reads using MiXCR and keeps one entry per CDR3 protein. The sample contains 53,000 or so distinct CDR3 sequences, about 8% of which appear only once. The sequence derives from a woman aged 40 to 50 in good health. The V gene is TRBV5-1, the J gene TRBJ2-5, with D unclear. Sample: PBMCs. The CDR3 sequence: CASSLAGQQETQYF. The DNA for the CDR3 is TGCGCCAGCAGCTTGGCCGGGCAGCAAGAGACCCAGTACTTC.